This T cell receptor (beta chain) was profiled in a study of T cell repertoires in cytomegalovirus infection. On the study more broadly: Public signatures in TCR beta pointed to CMV infection and matching HLA type.

Study outcomes and limitations: HLA-C-restricted CMV-specific TCR beta clonotypes were dominant in the ex vivo response.

TCRdb itself ran the reads through MiXCR, one entry per CDR3 protein. The sample carries about 400,000 distinct CDR3 sequences, about a sixth recorded once. The CDR3 spans 15 residues. In germline, CDR1 is SGHTA, CDR2 FQGNSA. V lost 5 bases and J lost 1; bases outside the gene matches: 4. At least ten counts were recorded for this clonotype. Antigen specificity is unknown. The V call is TRBV7-2, the J call TRBJ2-3; 9 bases match TRBD2. Source material: PBMCs. The source is a human donor in good health (CMV status not recorded). Some clones in this sample may be carry-over from other donors' samples. The CDR3 coding sequence is TGTGCCAGCAGCGCAGGGACTAGCCGCACAGATACGCAGTATTTT. This sequence encodes CASSAGTSRTDTQYF.